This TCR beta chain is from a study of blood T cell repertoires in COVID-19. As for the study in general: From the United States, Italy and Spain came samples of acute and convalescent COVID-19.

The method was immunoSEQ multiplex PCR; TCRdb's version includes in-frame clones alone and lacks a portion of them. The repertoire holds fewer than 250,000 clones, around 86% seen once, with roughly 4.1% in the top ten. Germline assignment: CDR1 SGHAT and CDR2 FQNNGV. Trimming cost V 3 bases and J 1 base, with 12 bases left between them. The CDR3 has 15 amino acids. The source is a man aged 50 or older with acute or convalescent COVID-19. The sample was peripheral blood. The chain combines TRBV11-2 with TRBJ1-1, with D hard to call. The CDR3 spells CASSFDSLRNTEAFF. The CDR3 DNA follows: TGTGCCAGCAGCTTCGATTCACTTAGGAACACTGAAGCTTTCTTT. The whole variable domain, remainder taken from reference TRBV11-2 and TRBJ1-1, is EAGVAQSPRYKIIEKRQSVAFWCNPISGHATLYWYQQILGQGPKLLIQFQNNGVVDDSQLPKDRFSAERLKGVDSTLKIQPAKLEDSAVYLCASSFDSLRNTEAFFGQGTRLTVV.